This T cell receptor beta chain originates from a study of response to subunit inactivated influenza vaccine. General observations from the study: T cells newly recruited by each seasonal influenza vaccination are few, the authors suggested.

In this sample, this clonotype turned up a few times. As yet, its antigen is unknown. TCRdb re-called the RT-PCR reads with MiXCR, one entry per CDR3 protein. The sample records about 780,000 distinct CDR3 sequences, about a fifth being singletons. Sample: PBMCs from blood, taken around 5 days after vaccination. The sequence was collected from a man in his fifties or sixties who received an inactivated influenza vaccine.

The CDR3 is CASSQADRGGNEQYF. CDR3 coding DNA: TGTGCCAGCAGCCAAGCCGACAGGGGAGGCAACGAGCAGTACTTC. J is TRBJ2-7 and V is TRBV4-2; 8 bases are shared with TRBD1. CDR1 LGHNA and CDR2 YNFKEQ come from the germline V gene. V shed 1 base, J shed 5 bases, and the junction held 7 bases outside the gene matches. This CDR3 contains 15 residues.